The rows below give T cell receptor beta chains drawn from one sample of a study of identical twins. From the 5' RACE reads, TCRdb called clonotypes with MiXCR, one entry per CDR3 protein. The data show about 190,000 distinct CDR3 sequences, 15% seen once. Another study also made use of these data, one on T cells expressing NK-cell markers.

The specimen sequenced was CD8+ T cells sorted from blood. These TCRs come from a woman in her late teens or twenties in good health. Each CDR3 is given with its conserved first and last residue. A D gene is named only where the DNA matches it firmly. Clone size appears in some rows only: once, few, many, or a class for an expanded clone.

j_gene | v_gene | abundance | d_gene | len | CDR3nt | CDR3aa
TRBJ1-2 | TRBV9 | few | TRBD1 | 12 | TGTGCCAGCAGCGCAGACAGGGGTGGCTACACCTTC | CASSADRGGYTF
TRBJ2-3 | TRBV24-1 | few | TRBD2 | 16 | TGTGCCACCAGTGAAAATAGCGGGAGGCTGGCAGATACGCAGTATTTT | CATSENSGRLADTQYF
TRBJ1-2 | TRBV7-9 | - | - | 14 | TGTGCCGGCTCACACAGGCTCCAATCATATGGCTACACCTTC | CAGSHRLQSYGYTF
TRBJ2-1 | TRBV7-2 | - | TRBD2 | 16 | TGTGCCAGCAGCTTAACGGGGGGGGGCTCCTACAATGAGCAGTTCTTC | CASSLTGGGSYNEQFF
TRBJ2-7 | TRBV3-1 | - | - | 16 | TGTGCCAGCAGCCAAGATTGGGGGTCCCGGGGTTACGAGCAGTACTTC | CASSQDWGSRGYEQYF
TRBJ1-1 | TRBV7-6 | few | - | 13 | TGTGCCAGCAGTCCTACAGTGGGCACTGAAGCTTTCTTT | CASSPTVGTEAFF
TRBJ2-3 | TRBV11-2 | few | TRBD2 | 17 | TGTGCCAGCAGCTTAGGACTAGCGGCCTTATTGGTAGATACGCAGTATTTT | CASSLGLAALLVDTQYF
TRBJ2-7 | TRBV19 | - | - | 12 | TGTGCCACTAGCGAGGGCGGCTACGAGCAGTACTTC | CATSEGGYEQYF
TRBJ2-7 | TRBV9 | - | TRBD1 | 21 | TGTGCCAGCAGCGTAGTGCTCTCGCCCATACCGAATGGGACAGGGGCCGACGAGCAGTACTTC | CASSVVLSPIPNGTGADEQYF
TRBJ2-1 | TRBV6-2/TRBV6-3 | - | - | 14 | TGTGCCAGCACAGGGGGCGCGGGGGTCAATGAGCAGTTCTTC | CASTGGAGVNEQFF
TRBJ1-1 | TRBV6-6 | few | - | 13 | TGTGCCAGCCGAGAAGAGCGGGGCACTGAAGCTTTCTTT | CASREERGTEAFF
TRBJ2-2 | TRBV7-9 | - | - | 11 | TGTGCCGTAGGGCCCTCTACACGGAGTTTTTTT | CAVGPSTRSFF
TRBJ2-4 | TRBV12-5 | - | - | 12 | TGTGCTAGTGGTTTAGGGGGGAACATTCAGTACTTC | CASGLGGNIQYF
TRBJ2-3 | TRBV7-8 | - | - | 16 | TGTGCCAGCAGCCTAGTTATGGGGGATAGCACAGATACGCAGTATTTT | CASSLVMGDSTDTQYF
TRBJ2-7 | TRBV7-8 | - | - | 15 | TGTGCCAGCAGCTTATCAGGAGTCGCTTCCTTCGAGCAGTACTTC | CASSLSGVASFEQYF
TRBJ2-7 | TRBV4-1 | few | - | 14 | TGCGCCAGCAGCCAAGATGACGGAACCTACGAGCAGTACTTC | CASSQDDGTYEQYF
TRBJ2-3 | TRBV10-2 | - | TRBD2 | 17 | TGCGCCAGCAGTGGGGAGATGGCGGGGGGGAGCATAGATACGCAGTATTTT | CASSGEMAGGSIDTQYF
TRBJ2-2 | TRBV6-1 | - | TRBD2 | 14 | TGTGCCAGCCTAGCGGGGGGCTTCACCGGGGAGCTGTTTTTT | CASLAGGFTGELFF
TRBJ2-3 | TRBV11-2 | few | - | 17 | TGTGCCAGCAGCTTAGAATGGGTGAGGAGGGGCACAGATACGCAGTATTTT | CASSLEWVRRGTDTQYF
TRBJ2-5 | TRBV7-6 | many | - | 12 | TGTGCCAGCACGGGGGTCGAGGAGACCCAGTACTTC | CASTGVEETQYF
TRBJ2-2 | TRBV6-2/TRBV6-3 | few | TRBD2 | 21 | TGTGCCAGCAGTTACTTCCTAGGGACTAGCGGGAGCGGTTCAGGCACCGGGGAGCTGTTTTTT | CASSYFLGTSGSGSGTGELFF
TRBJ2-4 | TRBV2 | few | - | 15 | TGTGCCAGCAGTGGGTTGGACCTAGCCAAAAACATTCAGTACTTC | CASSGLDLAKNIQYF
TRBJ2-3 | TRBV15 | many | - | 18 | TGTGCCACCAGCAGACCCCCGGGCGGGGCGGTCCGGTTGGATACGCAGTATTTT | CATSRPPGGAVRLDTQYF
TRBJ2-7 | TRBV6-1 | few | - | 16 | TGTGCCAGCAGAAACCACGACTTGGCCGGGACCTACGAGCAGTACTTC | CASRNHDLAGTYEQYF
TRBJ2-7 | TRBV27 | - | - | 13 | TGTGCCAGCAGTTCACCCCCCGGTTATCCGAATCACTTC | CASSSPPGYPNHF
TRBJ2-1 | TRBV12-3/TRBV12-4 | - | - | 12 | TGTGCCAGCAGTTTAGACAAAAATGAGCAGTTCTTC | CASSLDKNEQFF
TRBJ2-1 | TRBV11-1 | many | TRBD2 | 20 | TGTGCCAGCAGCCATCCCATCTCGCTAGCGGGGGGGAGCTCCTACAATGAGCAGTTCTTC | CASSHPISLAGGSSYNEQFF
TRBJ2-2 | TRBV12-3/TRBV12-4 | few | TRBD2 | 13 | TGCGCACTAGCGCGGGCCATGGGGGGGGAGCTGTTTTTT | CALARAMGGELFF
TRBJ1-5 | TRBV20-1 | - | TRBD1 | 14 | TGCAGTGCTTTAGGCAGGGGGCCCAATCAGCCCCAGCATTTT | CSALGRGPNQPQHF
TRBJ2-1 | TRBV15 | - | TRBD2 | 15 | TGTGCCACCAGCAGAGATCTAGCGGGGGGGACGGGGCAGTTCTTC | CATSRDLAGGTGQFF
TRBJ2-1 | TRBV6-2/TRBV6-3 | few | - | 16 | TGTGCCAGCAGTTACGGTTTTGGCAGCTCCTACAATGAGCAGTTCTTC | CASSYGFGSSYNEQFF
TRBJ2-3 | TRBV7-9 | - | - | 14 | TGTGCCAGCAGACCCCCCGGGAGAACAGATACGCAGTATTTT | CASRPPGRTDTQYF
TRBJ2-1 | TRBV11-2 | few | TRBD2 | 16 | TGTGCCAGCAGCTTAGTGCTAGCGGGTTCCTACAATGAGCAGTTCTTC | CASSLVLAGSYNEQFF
TRBJ2-3 | TRBV9 | - | TRBD2 | 15 | TGTGCCAGCAGCGTAGCGCTAGCGGGGCTAGATACGCAGTATTTT | CASSVALAGLDTQYF
TRBJ2-7 | TRBV10-2 | - | TRBD2 | 13 | TGCGCCAGCAGGACTAGCGGGGATTACGAGCAGTACTTC | CASRTSGDYEQYF
TRBJ2-7 | TRBV5-5 | - | - | 12 | TGTGCCAGCAGCTTTTGGGACTACGAGCAGTACTTC | CASSFWDYEQYF
TRBJ2-2 | TRBV6-5 | few | TRBD2 | 19 | TGTGCCAGCAGTTACTCCCCGCGGACTAGCGGGACAATCACCGGGGAGCTGTTTTTT | CASSYSPRTSGTITGELFF
TRBJ2-2 | TRBV11-3 | - | - | 17 | TGTGCCAGCAGCGCGGCTAAACTAGCATCGAACACCGGGGAGCTGTTTTTT | CASSAAKLASNTGELFF
TRBJ1-1 | TRBV7-2 | few | - | 14 | TGTGCCAGCAGCTTCGATATTGTTGACACTGAAGCTTTCTTT | CASSFDIVDTEAFF
TRBJ2-1 | TRBV5-1 | few | TRBD1 | 17 | TGCGCCAGCAGCTTCAGGGACAGGGGCCTATCAAACAATGAGCAGTTCTTC | CASSFRDRGLSNNEQFF
TRBJ1-6 | TRBV6-5 | - | - | 14 | TGTGCCAGCAGTTACTACGGATGGCCCTCACCCCTCCACTTT | CASSYYGWPSPLHF
TRBJ2-5 | TRBV7-9 | - | - | 14 | TGTGCCAGCAGCGTACAGGGTAGGGCAGAGACCCAGTACTTC | CASSVQGRAETQYF
TRBJ2-5 | TRBV7-9 | - | - | 11 | TGTGCCAGCAGCGAACAAGAGACCCAGTACTTC | CASSEQETQYF
TRBJ2-7 | TRBV12-3/TRBV12-4 | few | - | 11 | TGTGCCAGCAGTTTAGCCTCCAGGCAGTACTTC | CASSLASRQYF
TRBJ2-1 | TRBV4-2 | - | - | 14 | TGTGCCAGCAGCCAAGACCGCAGTTACAATGAGCAGTTCTTC | CASSQDRSYNEQFF
TRBJ1-5 | TRBV6-5 | many | TRBD1 | 15 | TGTGCCAGCATTTTAACAGGGGGCCTGAATCAGCCCCAGCATTTT | CASILTGGLNQPQHF
TRBJ2-2 | TRBV5-1 | - | TRBD2 | 15 | TGCGCCAGCTCGACTAGCGGGGCTTACACCGGGGAGCTGTTTTTT | CASSTSGAYTGELFF
TRBJ1-1 | TRBV6-1 | - | - | 13 | TGTGCCAGCAAGCCGGGGACGAACACTGAAGCTTTCTTT | CASKPGTNTEAFF
TRBJ1-1 | TRBV20-1 | - | - | 12 | TGCAGTGCTAGAGATGGGCGCGCTGAAGCTTTCTTT | CSARDGRAEAFF
TRBJ2-3 | TRBV6-2/TRBV6-3 | few | - | 17 | TGTGCCAGCAGTTTCCGAACAGGGGAGGTACGCCCAGATACGCAGTATTTT | CASSFRTGEVRPDTQYF
TRBJ2-7 | TRBV12-3/TRBV12-4 | - | - | 14 | TGTGCCAGCAGTCCTGGGACTGGATGGGACGAGCAGTACTTC | CASSPGTGWDEQYF
TRBJ1-1 | TRBV7-6 | few | - | 16 | TGTGCCAGCAGCTTAAGGGGCGGCCAGGGCGACACTGAAGCTTTCTTT | CASSLRGGQGDTEAFF
TRBJ2-3 | TRBV2 | - | - | 16 | TGTGCCAGGAGCGGAGGCTGGACACAGGACACAGATACGCAGTATTTT | CARSGGWTQDTDTQYF
TRBJ2-1 | TRBV11-2 | few | - | 16 | TGTGCCAGCAGCTCGGAACTGGCGGGCCTCTACAATGAGCAGTTCTTC | CASSSELAGLYNEQFF
TRBJ2-7 | TRBV6-2/TRBV6-3 | - | - | 15 | TGTGCCAGCAGTTACCGTGGGGAGGAGAGCTACGAGCAGTACTTC | CASSYRGEESYEQYF
TRBJ2-7 | TRBV12-3/TRBV12-4 | few | - | 12 | TGTGCCAGCAGTTTCAGCTACTACGAGCAGTACTTC | CASSFSYYEQYF
TRBJ2-3 | TRBV29-1 | - | TRBD2 | 17 | TGCAGCGTGTTGAGACGGGCTAGCGGGGGGCCCACAGATACGCAGTATTTT | CSVLRRASGGPTDTQYF
TRBJ1-3 | TRBV7-2 | - | - | 14 | TGTGCCAGCAACTTCGCTGCCCCATTGAACACCATATATTTT | CASNFAAPLNTIYF
TRBJ2-7 | TRBV12-3/TRBV12-4 | many | - | 12 | TGTGCCAGCAGCGGAACGACCTACGAGCAGTACTTC | CASSGTTYEQYF